This TCR beta chain was captured by sequencing in a study of human T cells and chemical hapten exposure. TCRdb used MiXCR to reprocess the RACE reads, holding one entry per CDR3 protein. Counted here are about 40,000 distinct CDR3 sequences, roughly a tenth occurring once; the ten biggest clones make up roughly 6.2%. The time point is: pre-sensitization, week 0. Treatment denoted: therapeutic diphenylcyclopropenone sensitization with weekly scalp DPC. Venepuncture was done earlier than the placement of each patch test. This sequence was found in a man aged 25 to 40 with alopecia areata. Some clones in this sample may be carry-over from other donors' samples. Here the sequenced sample was whole blood, taken in connection with sensitization to the hapten diphenylcyclopropenone (DPC).

CDR3 sequence (DNA): TGTGCCAGCAGTCCGAAGCCGGGACTAGCGGGGGTTATCACAGATACGCAGTATTTT. Amino acids: CASSPKPGLAGVITDTQYF. The V and J genes are TRBV7-8 and TRBJ2-3, with 14 positions matching TRBD2. The V gene's germline CDR1 is SGHVS and CDR2 FQNEAQ. CDR3 size: 19 residues. J was trimmed by 2 bases and V by 6 bases; bases with no gene match: 13.